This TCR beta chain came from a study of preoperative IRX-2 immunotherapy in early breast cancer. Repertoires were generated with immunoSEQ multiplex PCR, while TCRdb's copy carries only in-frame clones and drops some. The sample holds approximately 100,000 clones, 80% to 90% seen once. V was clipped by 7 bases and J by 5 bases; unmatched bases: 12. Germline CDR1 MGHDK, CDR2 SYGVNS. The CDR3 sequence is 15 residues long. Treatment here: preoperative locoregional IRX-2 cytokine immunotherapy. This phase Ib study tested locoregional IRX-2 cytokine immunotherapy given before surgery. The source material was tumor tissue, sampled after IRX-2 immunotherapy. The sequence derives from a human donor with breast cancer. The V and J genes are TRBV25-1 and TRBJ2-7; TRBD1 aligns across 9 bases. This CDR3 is CASKNRGRVSDEQYF. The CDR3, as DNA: TGTGCCAGCAAAAACAGGGGGCGAGTGAGTGACGAGCAGTACTTC.